A single T cell receptor (beta chain) is shown here with its context. TCRdb derives one entry per CDR3 protein from the 5' RACE reads, leaving out DNA. Its table records under 600,000 distinct CDR3 sequences. This CDR3 region has 11 residues. CDR1 ENHRY and CDR2 SYGVKD come from the germline V gene. The sample originates from a study of T cells expressing NK-cell markers. Study background: Eight donors were sequenced, seven testing HCMV-seropositive and one testing seronegative.

The TCR originated in a woman aged 50 to 60 in good health. Material: blood T cells: a sorted CD56 or NKG2C T cell subset, CD4+ or CD8+ T cells, or bulk PBMC T cells (not recorded which). The chain is built from TRBV10-3 and TRBJ2-3. CDR3 residues: CATGLRDTQYF.